The rows below give T cell receptor beta chains drawn from one sample of a study of identical twins. MiXCR, run by TCRdb on the 5' RACE reads, gives a single entry per CDR3 protein. The sample records fewer than 550,000 distinct CDR3 sequences, about 13% being singletons. These data also featured in a second study, about yellow fever vaccine responses in identical twins.

Sequencing input: CD4+ T cells sorted from blood. The receptors were sampled from a woman aged 18-35 years in good health. Both conserved end residues are part of each CDR3. D genes are given only for firm matches. Size is omitted from some rows. Given values are once, few, many or a class for expanded clones.

TRBV30,-,few,TRBJ2-1,CAWRGGSGKYNEQFF,TGTGCCTGGAGAGGGGGTAGTGGGAAGTACAATGAGCAGTTCTTC
TRBV5-1,-,-,TRBJ2-7,CASSLDEQYYEQYF,TGCGCCAGCAGCTTGGACGAGCAGTACTACGAGCAGTACTTC
TRBV3-1,-,few,TRBJ2-7,CASSSLSEQYF,TGTGCCAGCAGTTCTCTGAGCGAGCAGTACTTC
TRBV11-2,-,-,TRBJ2-6,CASGIPGANVLTF,TGTGCCAGCGGTATTCCTGGGGCCAACGTCCTGACTTTC
TRBV7-9,-,-,TRBJ2-7,CASSLALSGDEQYF,TGTGCCAGCAGCTTAGCGCTGTCCGGGGACGAGCAGTACTTC
TRBV12-3/TRBV12-4,-,few,TRBJ1-2,CASSPLRGDYGYTF,TGTGCCAGCAGCCCCTTACGAGGGGACTATGGCTACACCTTC
TRBV20-1,TRBD1,-,TRBJ2-1,CSAQTGASYNEQFF,TGCAGTGCGCAGACAGGGGCCTCCTACAATGAGCAGTTCTTC
TRBV5-1,-,many,TRBJ2-1,CASSLVLGDSYNEQFF,TGCGCCAGCAGCTTGGTTTTGGGGGACTCCTACAATGAGCAGTTCTTC
TRBV20-1,-,few,TRBJ2-3,CSATGPTFKADTQYF,TGCAGTGCTACTGGTCCCACATTTAAGGCAGATACGCAGTATTTT
TRBV7-9,TRBD1,-,TRBJ2-7,CAGGQAYEQYF,TGTGCCGGTGGACAGGCCTACGAGCAGTACTTC
TRBV5-1,TRBD1,-,TRBJ1-1,CASGSQGAVNTEAFF,TGCGCCAGCGGCAGCCAGGGGGCGGTAAACACTGAAGCTTTCTTT
TRBV4-3,TRBD1,few,TRBJ2-7,CASSQRTGMYEQYF,TGCGCCAGCAGCCAACGGACAGGGATGTACGAGCAGTACTTC
TRBV20-1,-,few,TRBJ2-1,CSADPRDPNYNEQFF,TGCAGTGCGGACCCCCGGGACCCTAATTACAATGAGCAGTTCTTC
TRBV6-2/TRBV6-3,TRBD2,few,TRBJ2-3,CASRNGGRAGDTQYF,TGTGCCAGCAGAAACGGCGGGAGGGCCGGAGATACGCAGTATTTT
TRBV3-1,-,few,TRBJ2-4,CASGTSGVPKNIQYF,TGTGCCAGCGGAACTTCAGGGGTCCCCAAAAACATTCAGTACTTC
TRBV6-1,-,-,TRBJ1-2,CASSDMGSLDGYTF,TGTGCCAGCAGCGACATGGGGTCCCTCGATGGCTACACCTTC
TRBV20-1,-,few,TRBJ2-2,CSARGRFNPRELFF,TGCAGTGCTAGGGGCCGGTTTAACCCGCGGGAGCTGTTTTTT
TRBV30,-,once,TRBJ1-1,CAWQGPRYEAFF,TGTGCCTGGCAAGGACCGAGATATGAAGCTTTCTTT
TRBV10-3,-,-,TRBJ2-5,CAISESTGEAETQYF,TGTGCCATCAGTGAGTCGACGGGGGAAGCGGAGACCCAGTACTTC
TRBV11-2,TRBD2,-,TRBJ2-7,CASSPTSGRIYEQYF,TGTGCCAGCAGCCCGACTAGCGGGAGAATCTACGAGCAGTACTTC
TRBV7-9,-,-,TRBJ1-4,CASSLAQGTNEKLFF,TGTGCCAGCAGCTTAGCACAGGGAACTAATGAAAAACTGTTTTTT
TRBV7-2,-,-,TRBJ2-3,CASSFTRGFSSTDTQYF,TGTGCCAGCAGCTTTACCAGGGGCTTTTCGAGCACAGATACGCAGTATTTT
TRBV28,TRBD1,-,TRBJ1-1,CATITGGGGGTEAFF,TGTGCCACCATAACAGGGGGCGGGGGAGGCACTGAAGCTTTCTTT
TRBV20-1,-,-,TRBJ2-5,CSARDFANVETQYF,TGCAGTGCTAGAGATTTTGCCAACGTGGAGACCCAGTACTTC
TRBV20-1,TRBD1,few,TRBJ2-5,CSARKPGTGVETQYF,TGCAGTGCTAGGAAGCCCGGGACAGGGGTAGAGACCCAGTACTTC
TRBV15,-,many,TRBJ1-5,CATSRDRQPQHF,TGTGCCACCAGCAGAGATAGACAGCCCCAGCATTTT
TRBV6-2/TRBV6-3,-,many,TRBJ1-1,CASRSGPYPAFF,TGTGCCAGCAGGTCGGGACCCTATCCAGCTTTCTTT
TRBV30,-,-,TRBJ1-6,CAWSGGGAINSPLHF,TGTGCCTGGAGTGGTGGAGGGGCGATCAATTCACCCCTCCACTTT
TRBV28,TRBD1,-,TRBJ2-7,CASSPEGQGSGEQYF,TGTGCCAGCAGCCCTGAAGGACAGGGTTCCGGCGAGCAGTACTTC
TRBV9,TRBD1,-,TRBJ2-1,CASSVFDRGPYNEQFF,TGTGCCAGCAGCGTATTCGACAGGGGCCCCTACAATGAGCAGTTCTTC
TRBV29-1,-,many,TRBJ2-4,CSVEQGAGARSKNIQYF,TGCAGCGTTGAACAGGGTGCGGGGGCGCGATCCAAAAACATTCAGTACTTC
TRBV25-1,-,many,TRBJ1-3,CASSAKDTIYF,TGTGCCAGCAGTGCCAAGGACACCATATATTTT
TRBV7-8,-,few,TRBJ2-3,CASSLAGIIPDTQYF,TGTGCCAGCAGCTTAGCGGGCATAATTCCAGATACGCAGTATTTT
TRBV5-1,TRBD2,-,TRBJ2-1,CASSLLSGGSLPPNNEQFF,TGCGCCAGCAGCTTGTTAAGCGGGGGGTCCCTCCCGCCCAACAATGAGCAGTTCTTC
TRBV9,TRBD1,-,TRBJ2-2,CASSVRQGKARAGELFF,TGTGCCAGCAGCGTTAGACAGGGCAAGGCTCGGGCCGGGGAGCTGTTTTTT
TRBV5-5,-,-,TRBJ2-7,CASSLDGGASYEQYF,TGTGCCAGCAGCTTGGATGGGGGGGCTTCCTACGAGCAGTACTTC
TRBV18,-,few,TRBJ2-1,CASSPPYEFGEQFF,TGTGCCAGCTCACCACCTTATGAGTTTGGTGAGCAGTTCTTC
TRBV6-1,-,-,TRBJ1-1,CASSRVDNTEAFF,TGTGCCAGCAGTCGGGTGGATAACACTGAAGCTTTCTTT
TRBV9,TRBD1,few,TRBJ2-5,CASSEKGTGVGETQYF,TGTGCCAGCAGCGAAAAGGGGACAGGGGTGGGGGAGACCCAGTACTTC
TRBV29-1,TRBD1,-,TRBJ1-2,CSVDVLRTGEDGYTF,TGCAGCGTTGACGTTCTTCGGACAGGGGAAGATGGCTACACCTTC
TRBV7-2,TRBD2,few,TRBJ2-2,CASSLVLAGAGELFF,TGTGCCAGCAGCTTAGTTCTAGCGGGAGCCGGGGAGCTGTTTTTT
TRBV7-2,-,-,TRBJ2-2,CASSLEVAGELFF,TGTGCCAGCAGCTTAGAAGTGGCGGGGGAGCTGTTTTTT
TRBV6-1,-,-,TRBJ1-5,CASSIRAEQPQHF,TGTGCCAGCAGTATCAGGGCAGAGCAGCCCCAGCATTTT
TRBV3-1,-,-,TRBJ2-7,CASSSSVEQYF,TGTGCCAGCAGCTCTAGCGTCGAGCAGTACTTC
TRBV28,-,-,TRBJ2-6,CASGGLGGANVLTF,TGTGCCAGCGGGGGATTGGGGGGGGCCAACGTCCTGACTTTC
TRBV3-1,-,few,TRBJ2-7,CASSQDMMEQYF,TGTGCCAGCAGCCAAGATATGATGGAGCAGTACTTC
TRBV28,-,-,TRBJ2-5,CASRNPQETQYF,TGTGCATCTAGGAACCCCCAAGAGACCCAGTACTTC
TRBV7-8,TRBD2,-,TRBJ2-5,CASSSSGVAQETQYF,TGTGCCAGCAGCTCCAGCGGGGTGGCCCAAGAGACCCAGTACTTC